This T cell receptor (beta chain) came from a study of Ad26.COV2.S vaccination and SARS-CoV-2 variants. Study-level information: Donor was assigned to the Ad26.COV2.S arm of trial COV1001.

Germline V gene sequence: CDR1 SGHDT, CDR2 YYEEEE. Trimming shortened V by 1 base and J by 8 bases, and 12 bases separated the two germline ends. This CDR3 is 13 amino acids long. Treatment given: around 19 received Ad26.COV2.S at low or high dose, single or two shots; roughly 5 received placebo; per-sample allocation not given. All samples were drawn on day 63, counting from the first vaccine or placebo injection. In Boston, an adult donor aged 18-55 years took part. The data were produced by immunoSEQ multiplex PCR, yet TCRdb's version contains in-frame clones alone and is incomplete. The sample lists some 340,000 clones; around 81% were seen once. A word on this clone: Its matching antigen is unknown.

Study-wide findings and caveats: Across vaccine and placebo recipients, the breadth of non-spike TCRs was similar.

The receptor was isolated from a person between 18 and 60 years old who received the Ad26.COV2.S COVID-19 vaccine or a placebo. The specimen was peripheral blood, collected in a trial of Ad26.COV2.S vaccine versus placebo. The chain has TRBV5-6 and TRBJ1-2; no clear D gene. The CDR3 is CASSLWSPGGYTF. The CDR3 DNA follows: TGTGCCAGCAGCTTGTGGAGTCCGGGAGGCTACACCTTC.